The 7 T cell receptor beta chains given below trace back to one sample, sequenced in a study of cytomegalovirus exposure and HLA in healthy donors. A multiplex PCR was run with 60 Vbeta primers and 13 Jbeta primers. Assay: immunoSEQ multiplex PCR; the TCRdb copy retains only in-frame clones and omits some. The sample holds roughly 170,000 clones, about 68% seen once. The sample was PBMCs. These receptors were taken from a female donor in good health and CMV-seronegative.

The chain employs TRBV6-5 and TRBJ2-7; weak D call: TRBD1 (7 bases). From germline, CDR1 is MNHEY and CDR2 SVGAGI. The CDR3 is made up of 15 amino acids. Trimming stripped 6 bases from V and 3 bases from J, with 18 bases between. The CDR3 loop is CASSPAGTAGYEQYF. As DNA, the CDR3 is TGTGCCAGCAGCCCCGCCGGGACAGCGGGCTACGAGCAGTACTTC.

This chain links TRBV28 with TRBJ2-7, with 7 bases identical to TRBD1. V lost 6 bases to trimming and J lost 1 base; unmatched junction nucleotides: 12. The CDR3 contains 16 residues. Germline values: CDR1 MDHEN, CDR2 SYDVKM. CDR3 residues: CASSRPGQRASYEQYF. The CDR3 DNA follows: TGTGCCAGCAGCCGCCCGGGACAGAGGGCTTCCTACGAGCAGTACTTC.

This clone was counted a few times. The chain carries TRBV9 and TRBJ1-1; 7 bases line up with TRBD1. Germline-derived CDR1 and CDR2 are SGDLS and YYNGEE. The CDR3 has 13 residues. V shed 3 bases and J 5 bases; nucleotides not matched to a gene: 4. In DNA form, the CDR3 reads TGTGCCAGCAGCGGTAAGACAGGGACTGAAGCTTTCTTT. Translation gives CASSGKTGTEAFF.

The chain combines TRBV28 with TRBJ2-7, with D possibly matching TRBD2 (6 bases). Trimming removed 1 base at V and 5 bases at J, with 9 bases between. Germline lookup yields CDR1 MDHEN and CDR2 SYDVKM. CDR3 length: 13 residues. The CDR3 coding sequence is TGTGCCAGCAGTTTATCGGGGGTCGACGAGCAGTACTTC. Translation gives CASSLSGVDEQYF.

The V and J genes are TRBV7-9 and TRBJ1-5, with 9 bases that match TRBD1. The CDR3 loop spans 15 amino acids. Trimming removed 5 bases from V and 3 bases from J; junction bases left unmatched: 5. The germline V gene has CDR1 SEHNR and CDR2 FQNEAQ (reference sequence). Written as DNA, the CDR3 is TGTGCCAGCAGCACCGGGACAGGGTTCAATCAGCCCCAGCATTTT. It yields the protein CASSTGTGFNQPQHF.

Only one count was recorded for this clone. The V gene is TRBV7-3, the J gene TRBJ1-2; D gene ambiguous. The ends were cut back, 2 bases at V and 4 bases at J, with 11 bases in the middle. The CDR3 has 14 residues. CDR1 is SGHTA and CDR2 is FQGTGA in the germline V gene. For the CDR3, the DNA is TGTGCCAGCAGCTTAGACGGCAGGTCCTATGGCTACACCTTC. It yields the protein CASSLDGRSYGYTF. Full variable domain (remainder filled in from reference TRBV7-3 and TRBJ1-2): GAGVSQTPSNKVTEKGKYVELRCDPISGHTALYWYRQSLGQGPEFLIYFQGTGAADDSGLPNDRFFAVRPEGSVSTLKIQRTERGDSAVYLCASSLDGRSYGYTFGSGTRLTVV.

The chain couples TRBV4-3 to TRBJ1-2; TRBD1 is a possible D gene (5 bases). The V gene lost 0 bases and the J gene lost 5 bases, with 10 bases spanning the gap. This CDR3 has 14 amino acids. Per the germline V gene, CDR1 is LGHNA and CDR2 is YSLEER. CDR3 region: CASSQDGGRYGYTF. The CDR3 DNA is TGCGCCAGCAGCCAAGACGGGGGGAGGTATGGCTACACCTTC.